A single sample is the source of the 23 T cell receptor beta chains below, sequenced in a study of blood T cell repertoires in COVID-19. Sequencing was performed with immunoSEQ multiplex PCR; in TCRdb, only in-frame clones are kept and a portion is missing. The table shows 260,000 or so clones, with roughly 80% occurring only once. The sequenced sample was peripheral blood. These receptors were collected from an elderly woman with COVID-19, enrolled during active disease.

The J gene is TRBJ2-4, the V gene TRBV18; possible D gene TRBD1, 6 bases. The length of the CDR3 is 14 residues. V was shortened by 5 bases and J by 0 bases, with 8 bases between the two germline ends. The germline gives CDR1 KGHSH, CDR2 LQKENI. The CDR3 sequence is CASSIQGAKNIQYF. The CDR3 nucleotides read TGTGCCAGCTCAATACAGGGAGCCAAAAACATTCAGTACTTC.

The chain uses TRBV5-1 and TRBJ1-3, with D perhaps matching TRBD1 (5 bases). Per germline, CDR1 SGHRS and CDR2 YFSETQ. The CDR3 has 15 residues. Trimming shortened V by 4 bases and J by 0 bases, and 11 bases separated the two germline ends. The CDR3 DNA sequence: TGCGCCAGCAGCCTAGGACACAGCTCTGGAAACACCATATATTTT. As protein: CASSLGHSSGNTIYF.

The chain combines TRBV18 with TRBJ2-1; 10 nucleotides match TRBD2. From germline, CDR1 is KGHSH and CDR2 LQKENI. The CDR3 extends over 15 amino acids. With V trimmed by 3 bases and J by 6 bases, 5 bases remained unmatched. CDR3 bases: TGTGCCAGCTCACCCCCGGGACTAGCGACCAATGAGCAGTTCTTC. Translation gives CASSPPGLATNEQFF.

This chain links TRBV12-3 or TRBV12-4 with TRBJ1-2, with 9 bases identical to TRBD1. The CDR3 has 13 amino acids. The junction had 7 bases not matched to a gene; V was cut back by 6 bases and J by 8 bases. The CDR3 DNA reads TGTGCCAGCAGAAGGGGACAGGGCGGGGGCTACACCTTC. The encoded protein is CASRRGQGGGYTF.

The V call is TRBV19, the J call TRBJ1-1, with D perhaps matching TRBD1 (5 bases). Germline CDR1 reads LNHDA; CDR2 reads SQIVND (reference sequence). The V and J ends lost 4 bases and 7 bases respectively, with 16 bases between them. The length of the CDR3 is 14 residues. The CDR3 here is CASSTRDAKYEAFF. The CDR3 DNA reads as TGTGCCAGTAGTACCAGGGATGCTAAGTATGAAGCTTTCTTT.

This clone was observed a single time. V gene TRBV11-3 combines with J gene TRBJ2-1; 7 bases map to TRBD2. Unmatched junction bases numbered 8, after V lost 4 bases and J lost 8 bases. Germline CDR1 is SGHNT and CDR2 is YENEEA. The CDR3 spans 14 residues. CDR3 DNA sequence: TGTGCCAGCAGCTCCCACGGGACTAATTATGAGCAGTTCTTC. Its protein is CASSSHGTNYEQFF.

This clone was recorded once. The V and J genes are TRBV3-1 (or the pseudogene TRBV3-2) and TRBJ2-2; D unclear. CDR1 LGHDT and CDR2 YNNKEL come from the germline V gene (reference sequence). V lost 4 bases, J lost 5 bases, and 11 bases lay in between. The CDR3 length is 14 residues. The CDR3 nucleotides are TGTGCCAGCAGCCTCTATAGCCTGACCGGGGAGCTGTTTTTT. As protein: CASSLYSLTGELFF.

The gene calls are TRBV28 and TRBJ1-6, with 7 bases aligning to TRBD1. V lost 6 bases and J lost 7; bases outside the gene matches: 9. The CDR3 loop spans 15 amino acids. CDR1 is MDHEN, CDR2 SYDVKM, per germline. The CDR3 region is CASSTGTAKNSPLHF. As DNA, the CDR3 is TGTGCCAGCAGCACAGGGACAGCCAAGAATTCACCCCTCCACTTT.

The chain couples TRBV5-8 to TRBJ1-2; 7 nucleotides agree with TRBD1. V lost 3 bases and J lost 8; bases outside the gene matches: 7. There are 13 residues in the CDR3. Germline CDR1 and CDR2: SGHTS and YDEGEE. CDR3 residues: CASSYDRVEGYTF. CDR3 nucleotide sequence: TGTGCCAGCAGCTATGACAGGGTGGAGGGCTACACCTTC.

The chain combines TRBV14 with TRBJ1-2; D possibly corresponds to TRBD1 (5 bases). Between the trimmed V and J ends, which lost 1 base and 6 bases, there was a span of 15 bases. CDR1 and CDR2 (germline): SGHDN, FVKESK. This CDR3 comprises 15 residues. The CDR3 sequence: CASSQVTGLWDGYTF. The CDR3 DNA is TGTGCCAGCAGCCAAGTCACAGGATTATGGGATGGCTACACCTTC.

The chain links TRBV3-1 (or the pseudogene TRBV3-2) to TRBJ2-1, with D perhaps TRBD2 (5 bases). Germline V gives CDR1 LGHDT, CDR2 YNNKEL (reference sequence). The CDR3 has 11 amino acids. V was shortened by 1 base and J by 10 bases, with 5 bases between the two germline ends. This CDR3 is CASSQAGEQFF. In nucleotides, the CDR3 is TGTGCCAGCAGCCAAGCGGGGGAGCAGTTCTTC.

This chain uses TRBV7-3 with TRBJ2-7; 7 bases are shared with TRBD1. This CDR3 is 15 amino acids long. The J segment lost 3 bases and the V segment lost 8 bases, leaving 13 bases of the junction unmatched. CDR1 and CDR2 (germline): SGHTA, FQGTGA. In nucleotides, the CDR3 is TGTGCCAGCGCACCGGGGCCGGGACAGATCTACGAGCAGTACTTC. Amino acids: CASAPGPGQIYEQYF.

The chain couples TRBV4-1 to TRBJ1-1, with 12 bases matching TRBD1. Germline-derived CDR1 and CDR2 are MGHRA and YSYEKL. CDR3 size: 16 residues. Trimming took 6 bases from V and 5 from J; bases not matched to a gene: 10. Here the CDR3 reads CASRGGTGGAKTEAFF. CDR3 sequence (DNA): TGCGCCAGCAGGGGAGGGACAGGGGGCGCAAAGACTGAAGCTTTCTTT.

The V call is TRBV28, the J call TRBJ1-2; 12 nucleotides align to TRBD1. CDR1 is MDHEN, CDR2 SYDVKM, per germline. Unmatched junction bases numbered 3, after V lost 2 bases and J lost 2 bases. The CDR3 spans 16 residues. CDR3 in amino acids: CASSLLGQGANYGYTF. DNA of the CDR3: TGTGCCAGCAGTTTACTGGGACAGGGGGCGAACTATGGCTACACCTTC.

The sample holds one count of this clone. The J gene is TRBJ1-1, the V gene TRBV7-9; D remains ambiguous. CDR3 length: 12 amino acids. Germline V CDR1 and CDR2: SEHNR, FQNEAQ (reference sequence). Trimming removed 5 bases at V and 7 bases at J, with 11 bases between. CDR3 amino acids: CASSPAEDEAFF. The CDR3 region has the DNA TGTGCCAGCAGCCCTGCTGAGGATGAAGCTTTCTTT.

This clone was recorded a few times. The chain uses TRBV6-5 and TRBJ2-5; tentatively, D is TRBD2 (6 bases). Per germline, CDR1 MNHEY and CDR2 SVGAGI. Trimming cost V 0 bases and J 5 bases, with 10 bases left between them. This CDR3 is built from 14 residues. CDR3 DNA sequence: TGTGCCAGCAGTTACTCCGGGGGAGAGGAGACCCAGTACTTC. This encodes CASSYSGGEETQYF.

This clone has a handful of counts. The V call is TRBV24-1, the J call TRBJ1-2; D is perhaps TRBD1 (6 bases). The V gene lost 2 bases and the J gene lost 9 bases, with 15 bases spanning the gap. Germline CDR1 reads KGHDR; CDR2 reads SFDVKD. This CDR3 is built from 14 residues. Here the CDR3 reads CATSDWYSQGCYTF. The DNA for the CDR3 is TGTGCCACCAGTGATTGGTACTCCCAGGGGTGCTACACCTTC.

As to this clone: At one end the junction does not follow the germline gene, possibly because of a read error. The rearrangement links TRBV5-4 to TRBJ1-2; unclear D gene. CDR1 is SGHNT and CDR2 is YYREEE in the germline V gene (reference sequence). This CDR3 comprises 15 residues. As DNA, the CDR3 is TGTGCCAGCAGCTTCCCCACGCCAACTAATTATGGCTACACCTTC. Protein product: CASSFPTPTNYGYTF.

The V gene is TRBV12-5, the J gene TRBJ1-1; possible D gene TRBD1, 6 bases. This CDR3 has 18 residues. Trimming removed 1 base at V and 0 bases at J, with 18 bases between. The germline V gene encodes CDR1 LGHNT and CDR2 FRNRAP. Here the CDR3 reads CASGLATPGRDMNTEAFF. The CDR3 nucleotides are TGTGCTAGTGGTTTGGCCACTCCGGGGAGGGACATGAACACTGAAGCTTTCTTT. Combining the CDR3 with reference TRBV12-5 and TRBJ1-1 gives the whole variable domain DARVTQTPRHKVTEMGQEVTMRCQPILGHNTVFWYRQTMMQGLELLAYFRNRAPLDDSGMPKDRFSAEMPDATLATLKIQPSEPRDSAVYFCASGLATPGRDMNTEAFFGQGTRLTVV.

CDR3 nucleotide sequence: TGTGCGAATACAGGGGGTCACTACGAGCAGTACTTC. It translates to CANTGGHYEQYF. V is TRBV14 and J is TRBJ2-7, with TRBD1 matching 8 bases. Germline V gives CDR1 SGHDN, CDR2 FVKESK. This CDR3 has 12 residues.

This clone was seen more than once but under ten times. The chain combines TRBV2 with TRBJ1-2; 8 bases line up with TRBD1. This CDR3 contains 15 residues. Losses at the gene ends were 5 bases for V and 2 bases for J; bases not matched to a gene: 7. Per germline, CDR1 SNHLY and CDR2 FYNNEI. In nucleotides, the CDR3 is TGTGCCAGCAGTCCTATTGCAGGGGGCAACTATGGCTACACCTTC. Translating gives CASSPIAGGNYGYTF.

Only a few counts were recorded for this clone. This chain joins TRBV5-4 and TRBJ1-2, with TRBD1 as a possible D gene (6 bases). Germline CDR1 reads SGHNT; CDR2 reads YYREEE (reference sequence). CDR3 length: 13 residues. V was pared by 0 bases and J by 4 bases, with 7 bases between. The CDR3 sequence: CASSLVRGYGYTF. Here the CDR3 DNA reads TGTGCCAGCAGCTTGGTCAGGGGCTATGGCTACACCTTC.

The chain is built from TRBV27 and TRBJ2-7; no clear D gene. Looked up from germline, CDR1 is MNHEY and CDR2 is SMNVEV (reference sequence). Deletions cut 3 bases from V and 0 bases from J, with 12 bases between. The CDR3 has 15 residues. CDR3: CASSLRRAHSYEQYF. The DNA of the CDR3 is TGTGCCAGCAGTTTGCGTCGCGCCCACTCCTACGAGCAGTACTTC.